The following is a T cell receptor beta chain sequence with its context. Its antigen remains unknown. This sample is part of a study of T cells expressing NK-cell markers. General study findings and limits: For several donors, the dominant NKG2C+ clonotypes made up roughly 1.0-7.5% of their CD8+ T cells.

CDR3 length: 11 residues. TCRdb re-called the 5' RACE reads and shows each CDR3 protein once, DNA omitted. Its clone listing holds more than 400,000 distinct CDR3 sequences. The sample taken for sequencing was blood T cells: a sorted CD56 or NKG2C T cell subset, CD4+ or CD8+ T cells, or bulk PBMC T cells (not recorded which). The clonotype comes from a woman aged 18 to 69 in good health. The chain is built from TRBV12-3 or TRBV12-4 and TRBJ1-1. The CDR3 sequence is CASSFGTEAFF.